This T cell receptor (beta chain) was captured in a study of blood T cell repertoires in COVID-19. Study as a whole: Sources were T cells, B-cell-depleted T cells, or PBMCs; the material itself was cDNA or gDNA.

Individuals drawn from 20 to 25 US areas were about 18 to 100 years old. Researchers sorted participants into cohorts using their self-reported clinical history. The protocol was immunoSEQ multiplex PCR, while the TCRdb copy is restricted to in-frame clones and leaves out a portion. The sample shows approximately 260,000 clones, approximately 85% of them seen only once. After removal of 5 bases from V and 4 bases from J, the junction contained 9 bases not matched to a gene. Germline assignment: CDR1 SQVTM and CDR2 ANQGSEA. This CDR3 comprises 16 residues. The V gene is TRBV29-1, the J gene TRBJ2-1; TRBD2 matches at 12 bases. The TCR was taken from a woman in her forties or fifties who had been exposed to COVID-19. Input material: PBMCs or T cells enriched from blood (not recorded which). The CDR3 DNA follows: TGCAGCGTTCTCTCACTTCTAGCGGGGGGGTACAATGAGCAGTTCTTC. Its protein is CSVLSLLAGGYNEQFF.